A single T cell receptor (beta chain) is shown here with its context. Only in-frame clones appear in the TCRdb table, and some are missing; sequencing was by immunoSEQ multiplex PCR. The sample consists of 25,000 to 30,000 clones, approximately 77% of them appearing once. The data stem from a study of radiotherapy plus CTLA-4 blockade in lung cancer. The CDR3 totals 14 residues. Trimming at V came to 5 bases and at J to 3 bases, leaving 4 bases not matched to a gene. CDR1 and CDR2 from the germline V gene are SGHTA and FQGTGA. The TCR sequence derives from a human donor with non-small cell lung cancer that progressed on radiotherapy plus ipilimumab. The gene calls are TRBV7-3 and TRBJ2-3, with 8 nucleotides matching TRBD1. The source was peripheral blood, collected from a patient treated with radiotherapy plus ipilimumab. The CDR3 here is CASSRQGTTDTQYF. CDR3 DNA: TGTGCCAGCAGCCGACAGGGGACGACAGATACGCAGTATTTT.